The 32 T cell receptor beta chains below all came from one sample that was sequenced in a study of technical replicates of blood from a few donors. Here immunoSEQ multiplex PCR was the method, and the copy in TCRdb shows in-frame clones only, minus some. The table shows about 85,000 clones, with roughly 94% occurring only once. Sequenced sample: T cells isolated from PBMCs. The source is a human donor in good health.

The genes are TRBV12-5 and TRBJ1-5; D is uncertain. This CDR3 is built from 14 residues. Germline lookup yields CDR1 LGHNT and CDR2 FRNRAP. The V and J ends lost 6 bases and 2 bases respectively, with 11 bases between them. CDR3 sequence (DNA): TGTGCTAGTGGCCTATACTACGGCAATCAGCCCCAGCATTTT. This translates into CASGLYYGNQPQHF.

This clone occurred once. At one end, the junction sequence differs from germline, possibly due to a read error. J is TRBJ1-6 and V is TRBV27, with 8 bases matching TRBD1. The CDR3 totals 13 residues. CDR1 is MNHEY, CDR2 SMNVEV, per germline (reference sequence). CDR3 protein: CASSLSMSRDRIF. The CDR3 nucleotides read TGTGCCAGCAGTTTATCGATGAGCCGGGACAGGATCTTT.

The rearrangement joins TRBV6-5 to TRBJ2-7; 7 bases align to TRBD1. V was pared by 4 bases and J by 3 bases, with 3 bases of the junction left unmatched. This CDR3 is built from 13 residues. Germline lookup yields CDR1 MNHEY and CDR2 SVGAGI. This CDR3 reads CASSSGQDYEQYF. CDR3 nucleotide sequence: TGTGCCAGCAGTTCCGGACAGGACTACGAGCAGTACTTC.

The V and J genes are TRBV27 and TRBJ2-1, with D perhaps matching TRBD1 (6 bases). The germline gives CDR1 MNHEY, CDR2 SMNVEV (reference sequence). V lost 3 bases and J 7 bases, leaving 13 bases between the germline ends. This CDR3 is built from 14 residues. The CDR3 protein is CASSLATGWNEQFF. In DNA, the CDR3 is TGTGCCAGCAGTTTGGCGACAGGATGGAATGAGCAGTTCTTC.

The V call is TRBV7-9, the J call TRBJ1-1, with a tentative D call TRBD1 (6 bases). Germline loops: CDR1 SEHNR, CDR2 FQNEAQ (reference sequence). CDR3 length equals 14 residues. Trimming took off 1 base at V and 6 bases at J, with 12 bases between the two ends. The CDR3, as DNA: TGTGCCAGCAGCTTAGTGGACAGCTTGGCTGAAGCTTTCTTT. As protein: CASSLVDSLAEAFF.

The J gene is TRBJ1-2, the V gene TRBV7-8; 7 bases fit TRBD1. CDR1 is SGHVS, CDR2 FQNEAQ, per germline. CDR3 length equals 15 residues. Trimming cost V 5 bases and J 2 bases; bases outside gene matches: 8. CDR3 residues: CASSPTLQGNYGYTF. The CDR3 DNA sequence: TGTGCCAGCAGCCCTACTTTACAGGGGAACTATGGCTACACCTTC. The entire variable domain, with the rest obtained from reference TRBV7-8 and TRBJ1-2, is as follows: GAGVSQSPRYKVAKRGQDVALRCDPISGHVSLFWYQQALGQGPEFLTYFQNEAQLDKSGLPSDRFFAERPEGSVSTLKIQRTQQEDSAVYLCASSPTLQGNYGYTFGSGTRLTVV.

This clone was seen at least ten times. The rearrangement uses TRBV11-3 and TRBJ1-2; 8 bases are shared with TRBD1. V was clipped by 0 bases and J by 2 bases; unmatched bases: 5. The CDR3 sequence is 16 residues long. CDR1 and CDR2 (germline): SGHNT, YENEEA. The CDR3 protein is CASSLEGRQGNYGYTF. CDR3 coding DNA: TGTGCCAGCAGCTTAGAGGGTCGACAGGGGAACTATGGCTACACCTTC. The whole variable domain, filled in from reference TRBV11-3 and TRBJ1-2, reads EAGVVQSPRYKIIEKKQPVAFWCNPISGHNTLYWYLQNLGQGPELLIRYENEEAVDDSQLPKDRFSAERLKGVDSTLKIQPAELGDSAVYLCASSLEGRQGNYGYTFGSGTRLTVV.

This sequence joins TRBV7-9 and TRBJ2-1; 7 positions agree with TRBD1. The CDR3 contains 16 residues. The germline CDR1 and CDR2 sequences are SEHNR and FQNEAQ (reference sequence). With V trimmed by 5 bases and J by 7 bases, 14 bases remained unmatched. The DNA of the CDR3 is TGTGCCAGCAGCCCCGACCGGGACAGAAACCAAAATGAGCAGTTCTTC. This translates into CASSPDRDRNQNEQFF.

V gene TRBV5-1 combines with J gene TRBJ2-6; D is possibly TRBD2 (5 bases). CDR1 and CDR2 from the germline V gene are SGHRS and YFSETQ. The CDR3 spans 17 residues. Trimming pared 0 bases from V and 3 bases from J, leaving 13 bases between. CDR3 sequence (DNA): TGCGCCAGCAGCTTGGCAGGTACGGGGTATGGGGCCAACGTCCTGACTTTC. Translating it yields CASSLAGTGYGANVLTF.

V and J are TRBV11-2 and TRBJ2-7, with D unresolved. V was shortened by 1 base and J by 5 bases, with 12 bases between the two germline ends. CDR1 is SGHAT, CDR2 FQNNGV, per germline. The CDR3 spans 14 residues. The DNA for the CDR3 is TGTGCCAGCAGCTTAGGGTTCGCGGCCCACGAGCAGTACTTC. It encodes CASSLGFAAHEQYF.

The chain recombines TRBV9 with TRBJ2-2; TRBD2 is a possible D gene (5 bases). The V end was cut by 3 bases, the J end by 4 bases, with 19 bases between. Germline V gene sequence: CDR1 SGDLS, CDR2 YYNGEE. The length of the CDR3 is 17 residues. Written as DNA, the CDR3 is TGTGCCAGCAGCGCTTCCGTCCGGAGCCGGGGCACCGGGGAGCTGTTTTTT. Translated, it gives CASSASVRSRGTGELFF. Looking up the rest from reference TRBV9 and TRBJ2-2 gives the full variable domain: DSGVTQTPKHLITATGQRVTLRCSPRSGDLSVYWYQQSLDQGLQFLIQYYNGEERAKGNILERFSAQQFPDLHSELNLSSLELGDSALYFCASSASVRSRGTGELFFGEGSRLTVL.

This rearrangement joins TRBV7-9 to TRBJ1-1; D not resolved. The length of the CDR3 is 11 residues. Germline-derived CDR1 and CDR2 are SEHNR and FQNEAQ (reference sequence). Trimming removed 2 bases from V and 6 bases from J, with 4 bases in between. CDR3 region: CASSLHSEAFF. The DNA of the CDR3 is TGTGCCAGCAGCTTACACTCTGAAGCTTTCTTT.

The chain is built from TRBV9 and TRBJ2-3; TRBD2 aligns across 8 bases. The CDR3 loop spans 16 amino acids. Trimming cost V 2 bases and J 2 bases; bases outside gene matches: 7. The V gene's germline CDR1 is SGDLS and CDR2 YYNGEE. The CDR3 region is CASSVRAGAITDTQYF. The CDR3 DNA is TGTGCCAGCAGCGTCCGAGCGGGGGCGATCACAGATACGCAGTATTTT.

The chain links TRBV18 to TRBJ2-7, with 8 bases aligning to TRBD1. CDR3 length: 14 amino acids. The ends lost 3 bases at V and 4 bases at J; junction bases unmatched: 5. CDR1 is KGHSH and CDR2 is LQKENI in the germline V gene. The CDR3 here is CASSPDRVVYEQYF. CDR3 bases: TGTGCCAGCTCACCGGACAGGGTCGTTTACGAGCAGTACTTC.

V usage is TRBV6-4 and J usage is TRBJ2-6; 9 bases are a match to TRBD2. CDR1 is MRHNA and CDR2 is SNTAGT in the germline V gene. The V gene end was trimmed by 3 bases and the J gene end by 0 bases; junction bases not matched to a gene: 0. CDR3 length: 16 amino acids. In DNA, the CDR3 is TGTGCCAGCAGTGAGCGGGAGGGCTCTGGGGCCAACGTCCTGACTTTC. Its translation is CASSEREGSGANVLTF.

In this sample, this clone turned up once. One junction end does not reproduce the germline sequence, and a read error may be involved. The chain uses TRBV7-2 and TRBJ2-7; D is perhaps TRBD2 (6 bases). Germline V lookup: CDR1 SGHTA, CDR2 FQGNSA. The CDR3 consists of 14 residues. The CDR3 DNA reads TGTGCCAGCAGCTTATCGACTAGTACCTATGAGCAGTACTTC. It is translated as CASSLSTSTYEQYF.

V and J are TRBV6-1 and TRBJ2-7; 10 bases map to TRBD1. CDR3 length: 14 residues. Germline V gene sequence: CDR1 MNHNS, CDR2 SASEGT. V gave up 1 base and J gave up 7 bases; unmatched junction bases: 4. The CDR3: CASSEGGTGDEQYF. The CDR3 nucleotides read TGTGCCAGCAGTGAAGGGGGGACAGGGGATGAGCAGTACTTC.

This chain joins TRBV28 and TRBJ2-1; D ambiguous. V was cut by 8 bases and J by 9 bases, with 17 bases left in between. Germline CDR1 and CDR2: MDHEN and SYDVKM. The CDR3 covers 13 residues. CDR3 loop: CASPSGVSGEQFF. CDR3 sequence (DNA): TGTGCCAGCCCGAGTGGCGTATCGGGTGAGCAGTTCTTC.

The chain links TRBV2 to TRBJ2-5; D not certain. Germline values: CDR1 SNHLY, CDR2 FYNNEI. The CDR3 has 14 amino acids. Trimming shortened V by 2 bases and J by 4 bases, and 11 bases separated the two germline ends. The CDR3 protein is CASSERLDLETQYF. CDR3 nucleotides: TGTGCCAGCAGTGAACGGCTAGATTTAGAGACCCAGTACTTC.

The V and J genes are TRBV29-1 and TRBJ1-2; tentative D call: TRBD1 (6 bases). This CDR3 region has 15 residues. V was pared by 2 bases and J by 4 bases, with 17 bases between. Looked up from germline, CDR1 is SQVTM and CDR2 is ANQGSEA. The CDR3 DNA sequence: TGCAGCGTTGAATCCCCGGCAGGGGCTACCTATGGCTACACCTTC. Translated, it gives CSVESPAGATYGYTF.

This chain joins TRBV6-1 and TRBJ2-1, with 10 bases that match TRBD2. V was clipped by 4 bases and J by 1 base; unmatched bases: 7. Per the germline V gene, CDR1 is MNHNS and CDR2 is SASEGT. The CDR3 loop spans 17 amino acids. CDR3 sequence: CASSGDLAGGSYNEQFF. The CDR3 nucleotides read TGTGCCAGCAGTGGGGATTTAGCGGGAGGATCCTACAATGAGCAGTTCTTC.

This sequence joins TRBV9 and TRBJ2-3, with 10 positions matching TRBD2. V trimming: 0 bases; J trimming: 4 bases; junction bases outside the gene matches: 5. Looked up from germline, CDR1 is SGDLS and CDR2 is YYNGEE. The length of the CDR3 is 16 residues. The CDR3 spells CASSVDPSGGADTQYF. The CDR3 DNA is TGTGCCAGCAGCGTAGATCCTAGCGGGGGAGCAGATACGCAGTATTTT. Variable domain in full (rest from reference TRBV9 and TRBJ2-3): DSGVTQTPKHLITATGQRVTLRCSPRSGDLSVYWYQQSLDQGLQFLIQYYNGEERAKGNILERFSAQQFPDLHSELNLSSLELGDSALYFCASSVDPSGGADTQYFGPGTRLTVL.

This sequence joins TRBV19 and TRBJ2-7, with 12 bases matching TRBD2. The CDR3 is made up of 16 amino acids. With 3 bases clipped from V and 5 bases from J, the junction kept 8 bases outside the gene matches. The germline CDR1 and CDR2 sequences are LNHDA and SQIVND (reference sequence). CDR3 loop: CASSMSSGGVDNEQYF. DNA for the CDR3: TGTGCCAGTAGTATGTCTAGCGGGGGGGTGGATAACGAGCAGTACTTC.

The V and J genes are TRBV5-1 and TRBJ2-1, with D possibly being TRBD2 (6 bases). CDR3 length: 15 amino acids. V was clipped by 0 bases and J by 4 bases, with 11 bases between them. Per germline, CDR1 SGHRS and CDR2 YFSETQ. CDR3 protein: CASSLDTDYYNEQFF. In DNA form, the CDR3 reads TGCGCCAGCAGCTTGGACACGGACTATTACAATGAGCAGTTCTTC.

V gene TRBV6-1 combines with J gene TRBJ2-3; tentative D call: TRBD2 (6 bases). Per germline, CDR1 MNHNS and CDR2 SASEGT. CDR3 length: 18 amino acids. The V gene lost 2 bases and the J gene lost 1 base, with 19 bases spanning the gap. The CDR3 DNA sequence: TGTGCCAGCAGTGAACAGGCCAGTGGGCGGGACCGCACAGATACGCAGTATTTT. Encoded protein: CASSEQASGRDRTDTQYF.

This chain connects TRBV21-1 to TRBJ1-4; no DNA check was done on the table's D call, TRBD1. TRBV21-1 is deemed a pseudogene. The CDR3 runs to 19 residues. The CDR3 sequence: CASSKDWQGFEGTNEKLFF. In DNA, the CDR3 is TGTGCCAGCAGCAAAGATTGGCAGGGGTTCGAAGGAACTAATGAAAAACTGTTTTTT.

This chain joins TRBV5-6 and TRBJ1-2; tentatively, D is TRBD1 (5 bases). The CDR3 contains 14 residues. V lost 5 bases and J lost 3, with 14 bases in between. Per germline, CDR1 SGHDT and CDR2 YYEEEE. The CDR3 sequence: CASSQQDGYYGYTF. CDR3 bases: TGTGCCAGCAGTCAACAGGACGGCTACTATGGCTACACCTTC.

The CDR3 loop is CASSPYSGPGYTF. In DNA form, the CDR3 reads TGTGCCAGCAGCCCATACTCAGGGCCCGGCTACACCTTC. This chain links TRBV7-6 with TRBJ1-2, with a weak D call TRBD1 (5 bases). Trimming pared 5 bases from V and 8 bases from J, leaving 15 bases between. Per the germline V gene, CDR1 is SGHVS and CDR2 is FNYEAQ. This CDR3 region has 13 residues.

V is TRBV5-1 and J is TRBJ1-2; the D gene is possibly TRBD1 (6 bases). Germline CDR1 reads SGHRS; CDR2 reads YFSETQ. V gave up 6 bases and J gave up 8 bases, with 20 bases separating them. The CDR3 sequence is 14 residues long. CDR3 in amino acids: CASTGTGSGWGYTF. The DNA of the CDR3 is TGCGCCAGCACGGGTACAGGGAGTGGTTGGGGCTACACCTTC.

The chain combines TRBV10-1 with TRBJ2-7; D possibly corresponds to TRBD1 (6 bases). V dropped 5 bases and J dropped 6 bases, with 14 bases sitting between them. CDR1 and CDR2 (germline): WNHNN, SYGVQD (reference sequence). The CDR3 consists of 13 residues. The chain's CDR3 is CASSNQGPGEQYF. The DNA of the CDR3 is TGCGCCAGCAGTAATCAGGGGCCGGGCGAGCAGTACTTC.

This chain joins TRBV30 and TRBJ1-6; D gene unclear. V was pared by 2 bases and J by 8 bases, with 13 bases between. Germline loops: CDR1 GTSNPN, CDR2 SVGIG (reference sequence). This CDR3 has 14 residues. The CDR3 region has the DNA TGTGCCTGGAGTTACGCCCCTACGGATTCACCCCTCCACTTT. It is translated as CAWSYAPTDSPLHF.

The chain joins TRBV29-1 to TRBJ2-6; D gene unclear. There are 14 residues in the CDR3. Deletions cut 4 bases from V and 0 bases from J, with 7 bases between. Germline CDR1 is SQVTM and CDR2 is ANQGSEA. The CDR3 DNA follows: TGCAGCGTTGGAGGCGGCTCTGGGGCCAACGTCCTGACTTTC. This gives the protein CSVGGGSGANVLTF. Using reference TRBV29-1 and TRBJ2-6 for the parts outside the CDR3, the full variable domain is SAVISQKPSRDICQRGTSLTIQCQVDSQVTMMFWYRQQPGQSLTLIATANQGSEATYESGFVIDKFPISRPNLTFSTLTVSNMSPEDSSIYLCSVGGGSGANVLTFGAGSRLTVL.